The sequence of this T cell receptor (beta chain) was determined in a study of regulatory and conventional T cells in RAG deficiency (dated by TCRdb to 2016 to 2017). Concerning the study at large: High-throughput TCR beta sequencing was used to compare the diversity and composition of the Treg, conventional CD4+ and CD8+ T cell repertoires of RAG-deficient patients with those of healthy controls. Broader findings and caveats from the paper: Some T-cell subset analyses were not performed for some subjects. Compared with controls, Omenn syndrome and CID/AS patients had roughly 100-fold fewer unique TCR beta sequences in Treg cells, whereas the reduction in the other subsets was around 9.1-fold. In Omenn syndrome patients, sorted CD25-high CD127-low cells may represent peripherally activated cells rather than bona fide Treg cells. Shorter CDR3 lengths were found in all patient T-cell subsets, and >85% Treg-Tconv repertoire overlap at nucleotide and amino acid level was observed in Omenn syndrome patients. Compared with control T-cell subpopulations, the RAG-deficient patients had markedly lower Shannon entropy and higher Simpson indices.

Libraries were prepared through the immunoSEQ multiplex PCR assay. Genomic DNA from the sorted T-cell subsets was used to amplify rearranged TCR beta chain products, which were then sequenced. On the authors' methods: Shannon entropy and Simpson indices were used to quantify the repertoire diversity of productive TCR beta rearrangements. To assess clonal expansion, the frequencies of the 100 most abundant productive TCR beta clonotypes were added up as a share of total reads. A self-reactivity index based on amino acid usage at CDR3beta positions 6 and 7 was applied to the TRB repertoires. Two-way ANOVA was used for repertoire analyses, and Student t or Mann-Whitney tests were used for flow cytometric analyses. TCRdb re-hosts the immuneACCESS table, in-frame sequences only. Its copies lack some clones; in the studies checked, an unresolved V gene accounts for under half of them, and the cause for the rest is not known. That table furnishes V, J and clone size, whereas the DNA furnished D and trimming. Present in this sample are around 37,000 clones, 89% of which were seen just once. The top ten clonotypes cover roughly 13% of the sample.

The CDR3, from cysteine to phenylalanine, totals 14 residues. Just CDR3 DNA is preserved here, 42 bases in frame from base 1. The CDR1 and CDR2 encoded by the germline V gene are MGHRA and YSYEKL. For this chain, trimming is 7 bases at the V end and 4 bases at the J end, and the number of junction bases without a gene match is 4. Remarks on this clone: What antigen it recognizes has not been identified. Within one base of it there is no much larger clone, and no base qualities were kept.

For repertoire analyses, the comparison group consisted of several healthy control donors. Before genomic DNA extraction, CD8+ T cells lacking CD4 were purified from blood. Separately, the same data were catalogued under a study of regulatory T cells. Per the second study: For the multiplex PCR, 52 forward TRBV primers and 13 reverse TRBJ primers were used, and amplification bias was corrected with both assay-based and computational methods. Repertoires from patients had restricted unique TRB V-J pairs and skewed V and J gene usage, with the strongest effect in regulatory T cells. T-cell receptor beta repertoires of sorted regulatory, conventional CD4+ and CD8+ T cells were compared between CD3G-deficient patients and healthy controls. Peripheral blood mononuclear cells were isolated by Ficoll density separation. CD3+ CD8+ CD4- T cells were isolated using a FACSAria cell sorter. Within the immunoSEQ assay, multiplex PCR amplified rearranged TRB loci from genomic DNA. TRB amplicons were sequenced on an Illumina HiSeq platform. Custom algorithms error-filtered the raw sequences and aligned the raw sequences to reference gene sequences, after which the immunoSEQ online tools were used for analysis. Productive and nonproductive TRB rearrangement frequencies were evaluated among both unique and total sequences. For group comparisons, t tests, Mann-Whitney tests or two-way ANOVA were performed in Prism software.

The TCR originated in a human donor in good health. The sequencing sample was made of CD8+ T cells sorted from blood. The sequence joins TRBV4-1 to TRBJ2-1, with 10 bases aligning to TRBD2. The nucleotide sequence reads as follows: TGCGCCAGCATTAGCGGGGGGTCTTACAATGAGCAGTTCTTC. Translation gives CASISGGSYNEQFF.